One and the same sample provided the 10 T cell receptor beta chains below, sequenced in a study of cytomegalovirus exposure and HLA in healthy donors. A multiplex PCR was run with 60 Vbeta primers and 13 Jbeta primers. Assay: immunoSEQ multiplex PCR; the TCRdb copy retains only in-frame clones and omits some. This table has around 160,000 clones, 60% to 80% appearing once. The source material was PBMCs. These receptor sequences come from a woman between 35 and 50 years old in good health and CMV-seropositive.

This clone has a single count. The DNA for the CDR3 is TGTGCCAGCAGAGGGGACTACAACACCGGGGAGCTGTTTTTT. This translates into CASRGDYNTGELFF. The chain uses TRBV28 and TRBJ2-2, with TRBD2 matching 7 bases. Germline V lookup: CDR1 MDHEN, CDR2 SYDVKM. The CDR3 runs 14 residues. With 6 bases clipped from V and 2 bases from J, the junction kept 3 bases outside the gene matches.

Notes on this clone: This specimen includes other DNA sequences encoding the same CDR3. This chain connects TRBV2 to TRBJ1-5, with 8 positions matching TRBD1. CDR1 is SNHLY and CDR2 is FYNNEI in the germline V gene. This CDR3 has 13 residues. J lost 7 bases, V lost 6 bases, and 5 bases had no gene match. CDR3 sequence reads: CASSGQGGQPQHF. CDR3 sequence (DNA): TGTGCCAGCAGCGGACAGGGCGGACAGCCCCAGCATTTT.

In its sample, this clone was seen a few times. The rearrangement links TRBV18 to TRBJ2-7; D is perhaps TRBD2 (5 bases). The V gene's germline CDR1 is KGHSH and CDR2 LQKENI. The CDR3 loop spans 18 amino acids. Trimming cost V 3 bases and J 2 bases, with 23 bases left between them. The DNA of the CDR3 is TGTGCCAGCTCACCCACGTTTGGATTAGGACGGGGAACCTACGAGCAGTACTTC. It translates to CASSPTFGLGRGTYEQYF.

This clone has a single count. The chain couples TRBV18 to TRBJ2-5; possibly TRBD2 for D (5 bases). Trimming shortened V by 1 base and J by 1 base, and 13 bases separated the two germline ends. This CDR3 is built from 16 residues. The germline CDR1 and CDR2 sequences are KGHSH and LQKENI. The CDR3 spells CASSPLLVAGQETQYF. Here the CDR3 DNA reads TGTGCCAGCTCACCACTATTAGTCGCGGGCCAAGAGACCCAGTACTTC.

This clone occurred once. The chain combines TRBV28 with TRBJ2-1; 13 bases line up with TRBD2. This CDR3 has 14 amino acids. Germline CDR1 reads MDHEN; CDR2 reads SYDVKM. Germline trimming cut 6 bases from V and 8 bases from J; bases unmatched to any gene: 4. CDR3 in amino acids: CASSLLAGGYEQFF. CDR3 nucleotide sequence: TGTGCCAGCAGCTTACTAGCGGGAGGGTATGAGCAGTTCTTC.

This chain joins TRBV7-3 and TRBJ2-7, with 9 positions matching TRBD1. V was clipped by 5 bases and J by 1 base; unmatched bases: 6. CDR1 SGHTA and CDR2 FQGTGA come from the germline V gene. The CDR3 contains 15 residues. CDR3 protein: CASSPTGGASYEQYF. For the CDR3, the DNA is TGTGCCAGCAGCCCCACAGGGGGCGCTTCCTACGAGCAGTACTTC.

The chain uses TRBV19 and TRBJ1-1; perhaps TRBD1 as D (6 bases). Trimming removed 3 bases from V and 5 bases from J, with 10 bases in between. Germline V CDR1 and CDR2: LNHDA, SQIVND (reference sequence). The CDR3 consists of 13 residues. The DNA of the CDR3 is TGTGCCAGTAGTATCGAGAGGGGGACTGAAGCTTTCTTT. Amino acid sequence: CASSIERGTEAFF.

The chain carries TRBV6-1 and TRBJ1-2, with 7 nucleotides matching TRBD1. Germline V gene sequence: CDR1 MNHNS, CDR2 SASEGT. This CDR3 spans 13 amino acids. The V gene end was trimmed by 5 bases and the J gene end by 7 bases; junction bases not matched to a gene: 7. CDR3 sequence (DNA): TGTGCCAGCAGTCCCACCGACAGGGTTGGCTACACCTTC. Protein: CASSPTDRVGYTF.

V and J are TRBV6-5 and TRBJ2-1; TRBD1 might be the D (5 bases). The length of the CDR3 is 14 residues. In germline, CDR1 is MNHEY, CDR2 SVGAGI. V shed 8 bases and J shed 4 bases, with 15 bases lying between them. CDR3 sequence reads: CASALGQGYNEQFF. In DNA, the CDR3 is TGTGCCAGCGCCCTCGGGCAGGGATACAATGAGCAGTTCTTC.

V gene TRBV6-1 combines with J gene TRBJ2-7; 7 bases agree with TRBD1. The germline V gene encodes CDR1 MNHNS and CDR2 SASEGT. This CDR3 comprises 11 residues. V shed 6 bases and J 6 bases; nucleotides not matched to a gene: 2. CDR3 residues: CASRQGLEQYF. The CDR3 region has the DNA TGTGCCAGCAGACAGGGGCTCGAGCAGTACTTC.